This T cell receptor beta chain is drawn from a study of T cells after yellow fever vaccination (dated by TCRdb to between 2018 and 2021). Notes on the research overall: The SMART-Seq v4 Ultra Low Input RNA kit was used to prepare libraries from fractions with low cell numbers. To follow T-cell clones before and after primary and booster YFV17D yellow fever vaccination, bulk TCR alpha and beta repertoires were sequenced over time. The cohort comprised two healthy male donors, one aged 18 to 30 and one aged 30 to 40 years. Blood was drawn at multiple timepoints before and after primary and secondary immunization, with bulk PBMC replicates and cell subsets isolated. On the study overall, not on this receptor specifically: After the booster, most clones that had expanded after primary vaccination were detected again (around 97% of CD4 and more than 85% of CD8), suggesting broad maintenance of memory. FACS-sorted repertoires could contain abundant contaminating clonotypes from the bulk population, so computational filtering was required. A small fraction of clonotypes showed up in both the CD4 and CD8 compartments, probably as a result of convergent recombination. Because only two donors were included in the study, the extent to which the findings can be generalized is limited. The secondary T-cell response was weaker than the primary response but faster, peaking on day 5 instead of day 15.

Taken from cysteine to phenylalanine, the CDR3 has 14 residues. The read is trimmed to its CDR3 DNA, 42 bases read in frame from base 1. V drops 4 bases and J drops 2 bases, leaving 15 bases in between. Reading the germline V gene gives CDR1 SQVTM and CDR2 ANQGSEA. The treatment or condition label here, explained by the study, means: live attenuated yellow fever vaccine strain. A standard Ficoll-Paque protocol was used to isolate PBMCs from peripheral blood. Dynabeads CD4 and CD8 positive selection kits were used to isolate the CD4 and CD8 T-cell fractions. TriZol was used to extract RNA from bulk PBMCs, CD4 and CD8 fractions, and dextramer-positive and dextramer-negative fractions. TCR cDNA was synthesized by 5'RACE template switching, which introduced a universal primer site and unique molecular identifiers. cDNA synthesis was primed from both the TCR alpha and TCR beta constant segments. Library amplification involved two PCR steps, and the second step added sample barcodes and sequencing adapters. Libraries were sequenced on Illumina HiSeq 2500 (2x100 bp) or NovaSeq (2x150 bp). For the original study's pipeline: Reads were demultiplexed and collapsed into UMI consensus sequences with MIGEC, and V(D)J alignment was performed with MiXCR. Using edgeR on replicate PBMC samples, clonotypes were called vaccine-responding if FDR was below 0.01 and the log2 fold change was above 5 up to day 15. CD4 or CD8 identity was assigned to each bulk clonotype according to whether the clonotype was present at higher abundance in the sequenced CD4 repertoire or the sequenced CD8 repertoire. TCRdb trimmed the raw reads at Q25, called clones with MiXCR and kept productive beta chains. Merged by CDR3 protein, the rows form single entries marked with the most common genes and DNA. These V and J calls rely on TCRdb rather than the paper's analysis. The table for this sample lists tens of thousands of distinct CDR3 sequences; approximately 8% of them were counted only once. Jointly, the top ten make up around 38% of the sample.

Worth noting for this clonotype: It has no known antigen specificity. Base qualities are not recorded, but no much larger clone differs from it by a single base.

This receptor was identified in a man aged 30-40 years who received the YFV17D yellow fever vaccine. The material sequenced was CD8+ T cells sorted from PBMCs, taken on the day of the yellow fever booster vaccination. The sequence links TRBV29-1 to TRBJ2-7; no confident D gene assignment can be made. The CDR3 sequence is CSVGRLPPTYEQYF. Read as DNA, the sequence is TGCAGCGTTGGGCGACTCCCTCCCACCTACGAGCAGTACTTC.